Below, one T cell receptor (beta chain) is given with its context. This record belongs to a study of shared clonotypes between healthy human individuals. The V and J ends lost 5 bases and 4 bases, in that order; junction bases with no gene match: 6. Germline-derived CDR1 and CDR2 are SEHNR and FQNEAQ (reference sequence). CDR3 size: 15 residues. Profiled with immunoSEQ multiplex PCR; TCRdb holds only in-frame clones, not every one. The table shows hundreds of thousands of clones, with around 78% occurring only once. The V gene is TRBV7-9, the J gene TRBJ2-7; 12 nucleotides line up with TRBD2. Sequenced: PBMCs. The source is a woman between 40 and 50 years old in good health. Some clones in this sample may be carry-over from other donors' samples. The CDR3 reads CASSQLAGGGYEQYF. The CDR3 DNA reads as TGTGCCAGCAGCCAACTAGCGGGAGGCGGGTACGAGCAGTACTTC. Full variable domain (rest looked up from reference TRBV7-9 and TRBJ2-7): DTGVSQNPRHKITKRGQNVTFRCDPISEHNRLYWYRQTLGQGPEFLTYFQNEAQLEKSRLLSDRFSAERPKGSFSTLEIQRTEQGDSAMYLCASSQLAGGGYEQYFGPGTRLTVT.